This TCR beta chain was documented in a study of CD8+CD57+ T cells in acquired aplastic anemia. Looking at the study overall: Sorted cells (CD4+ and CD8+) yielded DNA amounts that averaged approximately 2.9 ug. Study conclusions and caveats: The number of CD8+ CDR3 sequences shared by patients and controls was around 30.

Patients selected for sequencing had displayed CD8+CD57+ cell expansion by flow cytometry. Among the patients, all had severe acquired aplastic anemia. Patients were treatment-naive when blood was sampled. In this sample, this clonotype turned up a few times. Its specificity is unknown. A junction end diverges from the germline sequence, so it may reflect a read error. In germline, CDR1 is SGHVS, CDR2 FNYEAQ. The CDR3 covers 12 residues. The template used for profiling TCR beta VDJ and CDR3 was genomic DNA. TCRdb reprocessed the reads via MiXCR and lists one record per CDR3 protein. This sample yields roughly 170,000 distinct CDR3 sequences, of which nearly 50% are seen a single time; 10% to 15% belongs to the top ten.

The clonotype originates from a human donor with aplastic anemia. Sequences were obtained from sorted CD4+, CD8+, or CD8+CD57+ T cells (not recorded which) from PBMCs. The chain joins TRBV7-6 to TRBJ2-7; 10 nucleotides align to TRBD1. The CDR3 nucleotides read TGTGCTAGCAGTGGACAGGGGGGAGAGCAGTACTTC. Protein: CASSGQGGEQYF.